This T cell receptor (beta chain) emerged from a study of blood T cell repertoires in COVID-19 (dated by TCRdb to about 2020). In terms of the full investigation: Samples from collaborators originated in the United States, Italy and Spain and spanned both the acute and convalescent phases of COVID-19. The prospective study material was composed of cDNA or gDNA derived from T cells, B-cell-depleted T cells, or PBMCs. Deeply sampled blood TCRbeta repertoires from subjects exposed to, actively infected with, or recovered from COVID-19 were included in the dataset. The repertoires were released in a freely available public database intended as a resource for research on the immune response to SARS-CoV-2. Samples were obtained from the ongoing ImmuneRACE study (first 160 participants) and from approximately 1,200 subjects provided by 6 global collaborators. A de-identified subject ID, COVID-19 status, age in years and sex were almost always included in the sample metadata. HLA class I and class II types, where available, came from metadata supplied by the sample provider rather than from assay-based typing.

This clone was picked up a small number of times. The antigen this receptor binds is unknown. It has no much larger one-base neighbor in the sample; base qualities were not kept. TCRbeta CDR3 regions were amplified from genomic DNA using the immunoSEQ Assay, a bias-controlled multiplex PCR. The original methods were these. Nucleated cell counts per sample were estimated from amplification of reference gene primers within the assay. To quantify the absolute abundance of each unique TCRbeta CDR3 rearrangement, sequence reads were collapsed and filtered. For each sample, productive Simpson clonality was calculated as the square root of Simpson's diversity index over productive rearrangements. The source is immuneACCESS, and TCRdb retained only in-frame sequences with V and J called. Part of the clones is not carried over; for the studies checked, unresolved V genes explain less than half of this, and the remainder is unexplained. That table supplies the V and J calls and clone size; D and trimming were determined from the DNA. For this sample there are some 270,000 clones; roughly 89% appear just once. The top ten hold about 4.5% of the sample.

The investigation overall reported the following: Clinical and demographic metadata were provided uncurated, with the amount varying by source and participant.

A second Seattle source provided samples from volunteer blood donors who had recovered from COVID-19. Collaborating institutions collected whole blood in K2EDTA tubes following their own protocols. For TCRbeta analysis, collaborators shipped samples as frozen whole blood, isolated PBMCs, or DNA extracted from either of those sample types. The TCR originated in a woman aged 35 to 49 who had recovered from COVID-19. The sequencing input was peripheral blood.

The nucleotides are TGTGCCTACGCGGGGACAGGGAACAACGAGCAGTACTTC. The encoded protein is CAYAGTGNNEQYF. This chain joins TRBV2 to TRBJ2-7, and 9 junction bases match TRBD1. V lost 11 bases and J lost 5 bases, and the count of bases not matched to a germline gene is 10. Its CDR3 holds 13 amino acids, cysteine through phenylalanine. CDR3 DNA only is kept here, 39 bases in frame from base 1. CDR1 SNHLY and CDR2 FYNNEI are derived from the germline V gene.